The entry that follows covers one T cell receptor beta chain sequence. Its antigen is currently unknown. This entry comes from a study of cytomegalovirus exposure and HLA in healthy donors. Study-level points and caveats: Later analysis placed DRB1 highest and HLA-C lowest in TCR association rates, which differed by HLA locus.

PCR employed 60 Vbeta and 13 Jbeta primers. The protocol was immunoSEQ multiplex PCR, while the TCRdb copy is restricted to in-frame clones and leaves out a portion. The sample has 120,000 or so clones; less than 80% are singletons. Germline CDR1 SGDLS, CDR2 YYNGEE. There are 15 residues in the CDR3. V was pared by 2 bases and J by 5 bases, with 7 bases of the junction left unmatched. This chain joins TRBV9 and TRBJ2-5; the match to TRBD2 covers 9 bases. Sequencing was carried out using PBMCs. The TCR was taken from a man in his forties or fifties in good health and CMV-seropositive. CDR3 nucleotide sequence: TGTGCCAGCAGCGTGGGACTAGCAGCGGTCGAGACCCAGTACTTC. It encodes CASSVGLAAVETQYF. The full variable domain, its missing parts supplied by reference TRBV9 and TRBJ2-5, is DSGVTQTPKHLITATGQRVTLRCSPRSGDLSVYWYQQSLDQGLQFLIQYYNGEERAKGNILERFSAQQFPDLHSELNLSSLELGDSALYFCASSVGLAAVETQYFGPGTRLLVL.